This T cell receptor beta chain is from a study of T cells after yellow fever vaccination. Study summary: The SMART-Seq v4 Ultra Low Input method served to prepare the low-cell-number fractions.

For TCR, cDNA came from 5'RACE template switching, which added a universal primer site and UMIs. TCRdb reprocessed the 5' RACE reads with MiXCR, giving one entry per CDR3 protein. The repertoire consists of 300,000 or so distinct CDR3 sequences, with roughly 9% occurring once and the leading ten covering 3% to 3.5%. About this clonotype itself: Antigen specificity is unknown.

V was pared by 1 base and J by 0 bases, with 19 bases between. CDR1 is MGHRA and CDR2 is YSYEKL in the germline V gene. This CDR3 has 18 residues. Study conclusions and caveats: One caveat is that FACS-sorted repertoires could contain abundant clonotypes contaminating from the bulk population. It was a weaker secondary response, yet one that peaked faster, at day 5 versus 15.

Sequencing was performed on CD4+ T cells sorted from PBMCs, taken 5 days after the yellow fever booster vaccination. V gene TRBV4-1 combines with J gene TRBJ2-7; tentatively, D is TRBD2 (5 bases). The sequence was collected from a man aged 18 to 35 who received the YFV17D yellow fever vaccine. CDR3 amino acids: CASSQGIRGFGSSYEQYV. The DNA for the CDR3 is TGCGCCAGCAGCCAAGGAATTCGGGGATTCGGCAGCTCCTACGAGCAGTACGTC.